The 29 T cell receptor beta chains listed next were all sequenced from one sample in a study of cytomegalovirus exposure and HLA in healthy donors. Some clones are missing from TCRdb's copy, which holds only in-frame ones; the method was immunoSEQ multiplex PCR. The data hold 55,000 to 70,000 clones, with around nine tenths observed a single time. Sequenced material: PBMCs. Receptor source: a woman aged 25 to 39 in good health and CMV-seronegative.

The V and J genes are TRBV4-2 and TRBJ1-3; 8 bases agree with TRBD1. Germline V gene sequence: CDR1 LGHNA, CDR2 YNFKEQ. The CDR3 has 16 amino acids. The trim removed 4 bases at V and 2 bases at J, leaving 7 bases unmatched. The CDR3 sequence: CASSPPGQGPGNTIYF. The CDR3 DNA follows: TGTGCCAGCAGCCCACCTGGACAGGGTCCTGGAAACACCATATATTTT.

The chain employs TRBV15 and TRBJ2-1, with D tentatively TRBD2 (5 bases). V dropped 6 bases and J dropped 5 bases, with 17 bases sitting between them. The CDR3 is made up of 15 amino acids. Germline CDR1 reads LNHNV; CDR2 reads YYDKDF (reference sequence). Here the CDR3 reads CATRDSSKGNNEQFF. Written as DNA, the CDR3 is TGTGCCACCAGGGATTCTAGCAAGGGCAACAATGAGCAGTTCTTC. The full variable domain, with the rest looked up from reference TRBV15 and TRBJ2-1, is DAMVIQNPRYQVTQFGKPVTLSCSQTLNHNVMYWYQQKSSQAPKLLFHYYDKDFNNEADTPDNFQSRRPNTSFCFLDIRSPGLGDTAMYLCATRDSSKGNNEQFFGPGTRLTVL.

A few counts support this clone. The rearrangement joins TRBV19 to TRBJ2-2; 9 nucleotides match TRBD2. The CDR3 is made up of 18 amino acids. CDR1 and CDR2 (germline): LNHDA, SQIVND (reference sequence). The J segment lost 1 base and the V segment lost 0 bases, leaving 6 bases of the junction unmatched. The CDR3 coding sequence is TGTGCCAGTAGTATAGACGTCGCTAGCGGGGTGAACACCGGGGAGCTGTTTTTT. This gives the protein CASSIDVASGVNTGELFF.

The chain links TRBV4-3 to TRBJ2-1; 12 nucleotides match TRBD2. The ends lost 0 bases at V and 4 bases at J; junction bases unmatched: 1. Germline lookup yields CDR1 LGHNA and CDR2 YSLEER. This CDR3 has 16 residues. The CDR3 DNA sequence: TGCGCCAGCAGCCAAGAAACTAGCGGGGGGTACAATGAGCAGTTCTTC. This codes for CASSQETSGGYNEQFF.

The genes are TRBV12-2 and TRBJ2-5; TRBD2, the table's D call, was not compared with the DNA. TRBV12-2 is described as a pseudogene. The CDR3 has 14 amino acids. The CDR3 region is CASRPHLARETQYF. The CDR3 DNA reads as TGTGCAAGTCGCCCACACCTAGCACGCGAGACCCAGTACTTC.

The chain combines TRBV29-1 with TRBJ1-1, with 10 nucleotides matching TRBD1. Germline CDR1 SQVTM, CDR2 ANQGSEA. The CDR3 totals 16 residues. The chain's CDR3 is CSGLTTLTGGGTEAFF. The CDR3, as DNA: TGCAGTGGTTTAACTACTCTGACAGGGGGCGGGACTGAAGCTTTCTTT. The variable domain in full, with the rest retrieved from reference TRBV29-1 and TRBJ1-1, is SAVISQKPSRDICQRGTSLTIQCQVDSQVTMMFWYRQQPGQSLTLIATANQGSEATYESGFVIDKFPISRPNLTFSTLTVSNMSPEDSSIYLCSGLTTLTGGGTEAFFGQGTRLTVV.

This chain links TRBV11-2 with TRBJ2-7, with 8 nucleotides matching TRBD2. Germline assignment: CDR1 SGHAT and CDR2 FQNNGV. After removal of 4 bases from V and 4 bases from J, the junction contained 15 bases not matched to a gene. This CDR3 is 17 amino acids long. The CDR3 spells CASSSIKIPASGYEQYF. In nucleotides, the CDR3 is TGTGCCAGCAGCTCAATTAAAATTCCGGCTAGCGGGTACGAGCAGTACTTC.

This chain joins TRBV9 and TRBJ2-4; 8 positions agree with TRBD2. The length of the CDR3 is 16 residues. V dropped 2 bases and J dropped 0; count of bases not matched to a gene: 4. Germline CDR1 is SGDLS and CDR2 is YYNGEE. DNA of the CDR3: TGTGCCAGCAGCGTGCGGGGGGACCTAGCCAAAAACATTCAGTACTTC. As protein: CASSVRGDLAKNIQYF.

The chain joins TRBV6-1 to TRBJ2-2; 8 positions agree with TRBD1. Germline V gives CDR1 MNHNS, CDR2 SASEGT. V was pared by 7 bases and J by 5 bases, with 6 bases of the junction left unmatched. This CDR3 has 14 amino acids. The DNA for the CDR3 is TGTGCCAGCACCGTGACAGGGGAAACCGGGGAGCTGTTTTTT. Translation: CASTVTGETGELFF.

The V and J genes are TRBV9 and TRBJ2-1; a weak D match, TRBD1 (6 bases). Per the germline V gene, CDR1 is SGDLS and CDR2 is YYNGEE. V was pared by 4 bases and J by 0 bases, with 14 bases between. The CDR3 is made up of 16 amino acids. The CDR3 sequence: CASSPRGSVSYNEQFF. In DNA form, the CDR3 reads TGTGCCAGCAGCCCTAGGGGGAGTGTCTCCTACAATGAGCAGTTCTTC.

The genes are TRBV21-1 and TRBJ1-4; the tabulated D call, TRBD1, remains unverified against the DNA. TRBV21-1 is noted as a pseudogene. CDR3 size: 17 residues. The CDR3 DNA reads TGTGCCAGCAGCAAAGCCCTTGTGGGGCGCAATAATGAAAAACTGTTTTTT. It is translated as CASSKALVGRNNEKLFF.

The chain uses TRBV19 and TRBJ2-6, with D maybe TRBD1 (5 bases). V lost 0 bases and J lost 0, with 9 bases in between. CDR1 and CDR2 (germline): LNHDA, SQIVND (reference sequence). CDR3 length: 17 residues. The CDR3 nucleotides are TGTGCCAGTAGTATAGAGACAGCCGTCTCTGGGGCCAACGTCCTGACTTTC. This encodes CASSIETAVSGANVLTF.

In its sample, this clone was seen once. The chain carries TRBV5-1 and TRBJ2-3; 9 nucleotides line up with TRBD2. CDR1 and CDR2 from the germline V gene are SGHRS and YFSETQ. Trimming took 0 bases from V and 6 from J; bases not matched to a gene: 11. This CDR3 is 17 amino acids long. In DNA, the CDR3 is TGCGCCAGCAGCTTGGCCCTGGCGGGAGGGCCTCAGGATACGCAGTATTTT. This gives the protein CASSLALAGGPQDTQYF.

This clone was detected once. The rearrangement uses TRBV2 and TRBJ1-2; 7 bases match TRBD1. The CDR3 runs 13 residues. Germline V gene data show CDR1 as SNHLY and CDR2 as FYNNEI. The V segment lost 6 bases and the J segment 5 bases; nucleotides outside the gene matches: 6. In DNA, the CDR3 is TGTGCCAGCAGCGTGGGACAGAAGTATGGCTACACCTTC. Protein sequence: CASSVGQKYGYTF.

The genes are TRBV5-6 and TRBJ2-2, with 10 positions matching TRBD1. The V gene's germline CDR1 is SGHDT and CDR2 YYEEEE. Trimming removed 4 bases from V and 3 bases from J; junction bases left unmatched: 6. The CDR3 is 16 residues long. The CDR3 sequence is CASSDSGTGDTGELFF. In DNA, the CDR3 is TGTGCCAGCAGCGACTCCGGGACAGGGGACACCGGGGAGCTGTTTTTT.

The chain recombines TRBV7-2 with TRBJ2-7; no reliable D call. The V end was cut by 1 base, the J end by 6 bases, with 25 bases between. The CDR3 loop spans 18 amino acids. Germline loops: CDR1 SGHTA, CDR2 FQGNSA. The DNA for the CDR3 is TGTGCCAGCAGCTTAGTAGGTCCCATTGGCGGCGCTTTCGTCGAGCAGTACTTC. Translation gives CASSLVGPIGGAFVEQYF.

The chain links TRBV28 to TRBJ2-1; TRBD2 matches at 11 bases. V lost 2 bases, J lost 6 bases, and 9 bases stayed unmatched. CDR3 length: 17 residues. Germline assignment: CDR1 MDHEN and CDR2 SYDVKM. DNA of the CDR3: TGTGCCAGCAGTTTAACCTTAGGACTAGCGGGTGGCAATGAGCAGTTCTTC. Protein: CASSLTLGLAGGNEQFF.

The genes are TRBV14 and TRBJ2-3; the D gene is possibly TRBD2 (6 bases). Germline values: CDR1 SGHDN, CDR2 FVKESK. V lost 5 bases, J lost 1 base, and 16 bases lay in between. The CDR3 loop spans 16 amino acids. This CDR3 reads CASSFGGTGGTDTQYF. In nucleotides, the CDR3 is TGTGCCAGCAGCTTTGGCGGGACCGGGGGCACAGATACGCAGTATTTT.

DNA of the CDR3: TGCGCCAGCAGCCAAGAAACCGGACTAGCGGGAGTTGGCACCGGGGAGCTGTTTTTT. Translation gives CASSQETGLAGVGTGELFF. This chain uses TRBV4-1 with TRBJ2-2; TRBD2 agrees at 13 bases. This CDR3 has 19 residues. V dropped 0 bases and J dropped 4; count of bases not matched to a gene: 8. In germline, CDR1 is MGHRA, CDR2 YSYEKL.

The chain recombines TRBV19 with TRBJ2-5; D is unresolved. V dropped 5 bases and J dropped 0 bases, with 7 bases sitting between them. CDR1 and CDR2 from the germline V gene are LNHDA and SQIVND (reference sequence). The CDR3 has 13 residues. The CDR3 loop is CASSSADQETQYF. CDR3 bases: TGTGCCAGTAGTTCCGCGGACCAAGAGACCCAGTACTTC.

This chain connects TRBV2 to TRBJ2-3, with 7 positions matching TRBD2. Per the germline V gene, CDR1 is SNHLY and CDR2 is FYNNEI. V lost 6 bases to trimming and J lost 7 bases; unmatched junction nucleotides: 13. The CDR3 length is 15 residues. The CDR3 nucleotides are TGTGCCAGCAGAAACCTAGCGGACGTCTCATATACGCAGTATTTT. It codes for CASRNLADVSYTQYF. The full variable domain, its missing parts supplied by reference TRBV2 and TRBJ2-3, is EPEVTQTPSHQVTQMGQEVILRCVPISNHLYFYWYRQILGQKVEFLVSFYNNEISEKSEIFDDQFSVERPDGSNFTLKIRSTKLEDSAMYFCASRNLADVSYTQYFGPGTRLTVL.

The chain joins TRBV2 to TRBJ1-1, with D possibly matching TRBD1 (6 bases). Trimming took 8 bases from V and 4 from J, leaving 14 bases between them. The CDR3 length is 13 residues. Germline V lookup: CDR1 SNHLY, CDR2 FYNNEI. The CDR3 loop reads CASRQGPSTEAFF. CDR3 DNA: TGTGCCAGCCGGCAGGGGCCGAGCACTGAAGCTTTCTTT.

The chain couples TRBV5-5 to TRBJ2-7, with unresolved D. This CDR3 comprises 16 residues. V was clipped by 1 base and J by 2 bases, with 16 bases between them. Germline V gene sequence: CDR1 SGHKS, CDR2 YYEKEE (reference sequence). CDR3 sequence: CASSLPVTNSPYEQYF. The CDR3 nucleotides are TGTGCCAGCAGCTTGCCTGTGACAAATTCTCCCTACGAGCAGTACTTC.

The chain employs TRBV9 and TRBJ2-7, with D possibly matching TRBD2 (5 bases). Germline CDR1 SGDLS, CDR2 YYNGEE. Trimming left V 0 bases short and J 5 bases short, with 9 bases between. The CDR3 contains 13 residues. CDR3 sequence: CASSVGGLNEQYF. The CDR3 nucleotides read TGTGCCAGCAGCGTAGGAGGGCTCAACGAGCAGTACTTC.

Only a few counts were recorded for this clone. The chain couples TRBV5-6 to TRBJ2-1, with D tentatively TRBD2 (6 bases). The V and J ends lost 0 bases and 5 bases respectively, with 9 bases between them. This CDR3 has 14 residues. Germline V gene lookup returns CDR1 SGHDT and CDR2 YYEEEE. CDR3 DNA sequence: TGTGCCAGCAGCTTGGGGCGGGGCAACAATGAGCAGTTCTTC. As protein: CASSLGRGNNEQFF.

This clone was seen once. J is TRBJ2-3 and V is TRBV5-4; the match to TRBD1 covers 7 bases. This CDR3 has 14 amino acids. CDR1 and CDR2 (germline): SGHNT, YYREEE (reference sequence). V lost 3 bases and J lost 6; bases outside the gene matches: 7. The CDR3 sequence: CASSSGQFYDTQYF. For the CDR3, the DNA is TGTGCCAGCAGCTCGGGACAGTTTTATGATACGCAGTATTTT.

Here the CDR3 reads CASSLWSPGANVLTF. DNA of the CDR3: TGCGCCAGCAGCTTGTGGAGCCCGGGGGCCAACGTCCTGACTTTC. The J gene is TRBJ2-6, the V gene TRBV5-1; D call uncertain. The CDR3 has 15 amino acids. V lost 1 base and J 4 bases, leaving 9 bases between the germline ends. Germline V gene sequence: CDR1 SGHRS, CDR2 YFSETQ. Variable domain in full (rest from reference TRBV5-1 and TRBJ2-6): KAGVTQTPRYLIKTRGQQVTLSCSPISGHRSVSWYQQTPGQGLQFLFEYFSETQRNKGNFPGRFSGRQFSNSRSEMNVSTLELGDSALYLCASSLWSPGANVLTFGAGSRLTVL.

V usage is TRBV6-4 and J usage is TRBJ2-3, with a tentative D call TRBD2 (6 bases). The germline gives CDR1 MRHNA, CDR2 SNTAGT. V lost 2 bases to trimming and J lost 1 base, with 10 bases between them. The CDR3 covers 15 residues. The CDR3 bases are TGTGCCAGCAGTGACGCGGAGGGCGGCACAGATACGCAGTATTTT. It is translated as CASSDAEGGTDTQYF.

The chain is built from TRBV29-1 and TRBJ2-1; 8 bases match TRBD1. The CDR3 length is 14 residues. Trimming removed 4 bases from V and 4 bases from J; junction bases left unmatched: 6. CDR1 is SQVTM, CDR2 ANQGSEA, per germline. As DNA, the CDR3 is TGCAGCGTTGGGTGGAGACAGGGGTACAATGAGCAGTTCTTC. It is translated as CSVGWRQGYNEQFF.